This T cell receptor (beta chain) was documented in a study of T cell repertoires in cytomegalovirus infection. Study context: TCR beta signatures that were public indicated CMV infection and matching HLA type. Study results and caveats: Dominating the ex vivo response were HLA-C-restricted CMV-specific TCR beta clonotypes. CMV carriers with the relevant HLA were identified by cumulative public TCR beta family frequency.

Germline V gene sequence: CDR1 SGHVS, CDR2 FNYEAQ. The CDR3 sequence is 14 residues long. The germline V and J ends were trimmed by 5 bases and 19 bases, with 24 bases remaining between them. Points on this clonotype: Its antigen is as yet unknown.

One entry per CDR3 protein results from TCRdb running MiXCR on the reads. The data show nearly 450,000 distinct CDR3 sequences, roughly 30% seen once. Input material: PBMCs. The receptor was isolated from a human donor in good health (CMV status not recorded). Some clones in this sample may be carry-over from other donors' samples. This sequence joins TRBV7-6 and TRBJ1-6; perhaps TRBD1 as D (6 bases). CDR3 sequence: CASSMTTGSSPRHF. In nucleotides, the CDR3 is TGTGCCAGCAGCATGACGACAGGCAGTTCACCCCGACACTTT.